These T cell receptor beta chains were read from a single sample in a study of shared clonotypes between healthy human individuals. TCRdb's copy holds only in-frame clones and misses some; the assay was immunoSEQ multiplex PCR. The table has around 1,000,000 clones, roughly 80% seen once. Specimen: memory CD4+ T cells from PBMCs. The origin of the receptors is a man younger than 35 in good health. Some clones in this sample may be carry-over from other donors' samples. Both conserved end residues are part of each CDR3.

v_gene	j_gene	len	CDR3aa
TRBV7-8	TRBJ2-6	18	CASSLVVGQISGANVLTF
TRBV27	TRBJ2-3	13	CASSPTSTDTQYF
TRBV4-1	TRBJ2-3	13	CASSQLLTDTQYF
TRBV4-2	TRBJ2-3	19	CASSLQWGGLAGEYATQYF
TRBV28	TRBJ2-7	16	CASSSPRQRGAYEQYF
TRBV18	TRBJ1-1	13	CASSRPLNTEAFF
TRBV5-1	TRBJ2-7	15	CASSPKRDPSYEQYF
TRBV25-1	TRBJ2-1	16	CASSAGTASSYNEQFF
TRBV2	TRBJ1-5	14	CASSEAQGDQPQHF
TRBV27	TRBJ1-1	17	CASSRGRKGEKNTEAFF
TRBV28	TRBJ2-1	15	CASSLGLAGNVGQFF
TRBV9	TRBJ1-2	16	CASSQGDIPINYGYTF
TRBV4-2	TRBJ2-5	15	CASSLDGTRKETQYF
TRBV6-1	TRBJ2-3	15	CASSRDRLLTDTQYF
TRBV10-3	TRBJ1-1	16	CAISNRDRGVDTEAFF
TRBV5-1	TRBJ2-7	15	CASSLVAGVSYEQYF
TRBV11-2	TRBJ1-3	16	CASSFSDASSGNTIYF
TRBV4-2	TRBJ2-3	15	CASSQVPGRSDTQYF
TRBV7-8	TRBJ1-5	14	CASSFVGNNQPQHF
TRBV2	TRBJ2-7	14	CASSVEREGHEQYF
TRBV2	TRBJ2-2	14	CASGTGGGTGELFF
TRBV5-1	TRBJ2-7	15	CASSSMDRLSYEQYF
TRBV29-1	TRBJ2-3	13	CSGRAGAPDTQYF
TRBV28	TRBJ1-1	11	CATWGGTEAFF
TRBV28	TRBJ2-7	13	CASSRQLTYEQYF
TRBV19	TRBJ2-5	14	CASSIGGRQETQYF
TRBV7-7	TRBJ1-5	17	CASSHKIEWASNQPQHF
TRBV10-3	TRBJ1-4	14	CAISESVTNEKLFF
TRBV11-1	TRBJ2-7	13	CASSFSGSFEQYF
TRBV9	TRBJ2-1	14	CASGPGYSYNEQFF
TRBV18	TRBJ1-2	17	CASSPQRQGAGNYGYTF
TRBV5-1	TRBJ1-1	14	CASSLEARNTEAFF
TRBV5-1	TRBJ2-3	13	CASCPSGTDTQYF
TRBV7-2	TRBJ2-1	16	CASNPSRKSSYNEQFF
TRBV29-1	TRBJ2-5	12	CSVEEVRETQYF
TRBV7-2	TRBJ1-1	14	CASSGTPVNTEAFF
TRBV28	TRBJ2-7	14	CASSLGDYSYEQYF
TRBV28	TRBJ2-7	12	CAINTGSGEQYF
TRBV5-5	TRBJ2-5	16	CASSPETGGPKETQYF
TRBV5-1	TRBJ2-7	14	CASRSLAGSYEQYF
TRBV6-1	TRBJ2-2	12	CASSVYTGELFF
TRBV7-8	TRBJ1-6	16	CASSLRTGSYNSPLHF
TRBV5-1	TRBJ2-1	15	CASSPTSGSLNEQFF
TRBV7-9	TRBJ2-1	15	CASTPRGQGSHEQFF
TRBV7-9	TRBJ1-1	13	CASSLAGTAEAFF
TRBV11-2	TRBJ2-1	17	CASSLSRGSSDYNEQFF
TRBV7-3	TRBJ2-7	13	CASSSTTASEQYF
TRBV15	TRBJ2-7	16	CATSREPGQGTYEQYF
TRBV7-3	TRBJ2-3	16	CASSFGLAGETDTQYF
TRBV19	TRBJ1-5	15	CASRLAGSQYQPQHF
TRBV9	TRBJ2-3	15	CASSVAGSFADTQYF
TRBV7-3	TRBJ2-3	15	CASSLMGGGTDTQYF
TRBV7-2	TRBJ1-5	13	CASSLHRAQPQHF